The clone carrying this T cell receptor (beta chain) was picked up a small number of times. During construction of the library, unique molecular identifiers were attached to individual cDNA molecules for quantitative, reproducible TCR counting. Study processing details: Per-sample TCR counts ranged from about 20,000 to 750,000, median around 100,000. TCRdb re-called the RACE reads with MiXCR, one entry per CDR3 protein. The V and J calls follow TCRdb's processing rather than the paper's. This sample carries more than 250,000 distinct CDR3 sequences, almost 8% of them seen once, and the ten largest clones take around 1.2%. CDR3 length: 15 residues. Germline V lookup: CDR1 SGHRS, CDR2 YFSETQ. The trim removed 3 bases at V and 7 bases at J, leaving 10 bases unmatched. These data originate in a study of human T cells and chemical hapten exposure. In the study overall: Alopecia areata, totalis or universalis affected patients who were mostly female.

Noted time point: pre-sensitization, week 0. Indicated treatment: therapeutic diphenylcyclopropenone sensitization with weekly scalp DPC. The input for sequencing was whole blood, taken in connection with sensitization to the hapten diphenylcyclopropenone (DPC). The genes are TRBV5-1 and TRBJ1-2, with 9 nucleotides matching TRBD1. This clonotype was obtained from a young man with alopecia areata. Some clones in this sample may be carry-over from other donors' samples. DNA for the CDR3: TGCGCCAGCAGCTCACGGACAGGGGCCTCCTCTGGCTACACCTTC. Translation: CASSSRTGASSGYTF.